The T cell receptor (beta chain) described here comes from a study of radiotherapy plus CTLA-4 blockade in lung cancer. Study as a whole: With approximately 33% of patients having disease control, objective responses were seen in approximately 17%.

Only in-frame clones appear in the TCRdb table, and some are missing; sequencing was by immunoSEQ multiplex PCR. The sample shows tens of thousands of clones, around 76% of them seen only once. The study's findings and limits: Blood TCR clones of tumor origin expanded after radiotherapy plus ipilimumab. Reports state that early shifts in blood T cell clones, with interferon-beta, best predicted response.

Deletions cut 0 bases from V and 2 bases from J, with 9 bases between. The CDR3 runs to 15 residues. Looked up from germline, CDR1 is SGHRS and CDR2 is YFSETQ. A remark on this clone: Its antigen is unknown.

V usage is TRBV5-1 and J usage is TRBJ2-1; TRBD2 might be the D (6 bases). The clonotype originates from a human donor with non-small cell lung cancer whose response to radiotherapy plus ipilimumab could not be evaluated. Some clones in this sample may be carry-over from other donors' samples. The sample in question was peripheral blood, obtained from a patient treated with radiotherapy plus ipilimumab. The CDR3 loop reads CASSLAGGTYNEQFF. The CDR3 DNA is TGCGCCAGCAGCTTGGCTGGGGGGACCTACAATGAGCAGTTCTTC.